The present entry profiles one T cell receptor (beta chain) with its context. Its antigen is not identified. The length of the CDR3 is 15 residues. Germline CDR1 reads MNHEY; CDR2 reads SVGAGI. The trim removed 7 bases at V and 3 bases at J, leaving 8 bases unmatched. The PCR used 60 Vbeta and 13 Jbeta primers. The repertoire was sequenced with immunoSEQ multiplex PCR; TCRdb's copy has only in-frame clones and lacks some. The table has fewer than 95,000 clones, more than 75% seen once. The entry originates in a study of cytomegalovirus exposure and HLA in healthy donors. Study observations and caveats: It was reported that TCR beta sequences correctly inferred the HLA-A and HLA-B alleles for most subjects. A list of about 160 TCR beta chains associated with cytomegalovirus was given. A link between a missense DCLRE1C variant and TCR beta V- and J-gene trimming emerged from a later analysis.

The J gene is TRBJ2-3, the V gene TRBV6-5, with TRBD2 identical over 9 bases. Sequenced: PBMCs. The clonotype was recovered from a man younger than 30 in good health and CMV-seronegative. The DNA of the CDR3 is TGTGCCAGCACCGATAGCGGACTAGCGACAGATACGCAGTATTTT. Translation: CASTDSGLATDTQYF.